Listed below are T cell receptor beta chains from one sample, sequenced in a study of identifying expanded T cells in peripheral blood. Sequencing was performed with immunoSEQ multiplex PCR; in TCRdb, only in-frame clones are kept and a portion is missing. The sample lists under 110,000 clones; around 85% were seen once. Material for sequencing was blood. All receptors derive from a person aged 18 to 70 in good health. Both conserved end residues are part of each CDR3. A D gene is named only where the DNA matches it firmly. Only some rows state a clone size, as once, few, many or a class for expanded clones.

-,TRBJ2-7,-,TRBV27,CASSLLTSYEQYF,TGTGCCAGCAGTTTACTGACTAGCTACGAGCAGTACTTC
-,TRBJ1-5,-,TRBV10-2,CASSRGHSNQPQHF,TGCGCCAGCAGTAGAGGACATAGCAATCAGCCCCAGCATTTT
-,TRBJ1-2,TRBD1,TRBV18,CASSPDRAVYGYTF,TGTGCCAGCTCACCGGACAGGGCGGTCTATGGCTACACCTTC
-,TRBJ2-1,TRBD1,TRBV19,CASNTQGVEQFF,TGTGCCAGTAACACACAGGGGGTTGAGCAGTTCTTC
-,TRBJ1-5,-,TRBV6-5,CASSYEAGVEPQHF,TGTGCCAGCAGTTACGAAGCAGGGGTCGAGCCCCAGCATTTT
-,TRBJ1-2,TRBD1,TRBV6-4,CASSDSEGARGYTF,TGTGCCAGCAGTGACTCGGAGGGGGCGCGTGGCTACACCTTC
-,TRBJ2-3,-,TRBV18,CASSPETVDTQYF,TGTGCCAGCTCACCAGAGACTGTGGATACGCAGTATTTT
-,TRBJ2-7,-,TRBV7-2,CASSFGLQGGEQYF,TGTGCCAGCAGCTTTGGTTTACAGGGTGGCGAGCAGTACTTC
-,TRBJ1-5,-,TRBV19,CASTQVRGGNQPQHF,TGTGCCAGTACCCAGGTCAGGGGTGGCAATCAGCCCCAGCATTTT
-,TRBJ1-4,-,TRBV30,CAWSVQDGEKLFF,TGTGCCTGGAGTGTACAAGACGGCGAAAAACTGTTTTTT
-,TRBJ1-6,-,TRBV28,CASRPAGHSPLHF,TGTGCCAGCAGACCCGCGGGACACTCACCCCTCCACTTT
few,TRBJ1-5,-,TRBV5-6,CASSLDRDRYSNQPQHF,TGTGCCAGCAGCTTGGACAGGGACCGATATAGCAATCAGCCCCAGCATTTT
-,TRBJ1-1,-,TRBV7-9,CASSLRGSEAFF,TGTGCCAGCAGCTTACGAGGTAGTGAAGCTTTCTTT
-,TRBJ2-5,TRBD2,TRBV6-5,CASSSLAGGETQYF,TGTGCCAGCAGTTCTCTAGCGGGGGGAGAGACCCAGTACTTC
-,TRBJ1-1,TRBD1,TRBV9,CASSVAGGNTEAFF,TGTGCCAGCAGCGTGGCAGGGGGGAACACTGAAGCTTTCTTT
-,TRBJ2-2,-,TRBV7-6,CASAPDISSNTGELFF,TGTGCCAGCGCCCCAGACATTAGCTCCAACACCGGGGAGCTGTTTTTT
-,TRBJ2-5,TRBD2,TRBV5-6,CASSPGLAGDRVKTQYF,TGTGCCAGCAGCCCCGGACTAGCGGGGGATAGGGTAAAGACCCAGTACTTC
-,TRBJ2-7,-,TRBV7-8,CASSLGLTIQYF,TGTGCCAGCAGCTTAGGTTTAACAATACAGTACTTC
-,TRBJ2-7,-,TRBV2,CASGVTVVSFDF,TGTGCCAGCGGGGTTACCGTGGTCTCCTTCGACTTC
few,TRBJ1-6,-,TRBV15,CATSRDPNSPLHF,TGTGCCACCAGCAGAGACCCAAATTCACCCCTCCACTTT
-,TRBJ2-7,TRBD1,TRBV4-1,CASSQGQGINEQYF,TGCGCCAGCAGCCAAGGACAGGGGATTAACGAGCAGTACTTC
-,TRBJ1-2,-,TRBV7-2,CASSLRDFSNGYTF,TGTGCCAGCAGCTTAAGGGATTTTAGTAATGGCTACACCTTC
-,TRBJ2-7,-,TRBV5-1,CASSLVGRVHEQYF,TGCGCCAGCAGCTTAGTGGGTCGGGTTCACGAGCAGTACTTC
once,TRBJ2-7,-,TRBV9,CASSVGSSFYEQYF,TGTGCCAGCAGCGTCGGGTCCTCGTTCTACGAGCAGTACTTC
-,TRBJ1-4,TRBD1,TRBV5-6,CASRRGQYSTNEKLFF,TGTGCCAGCAGACGGGGACAGTATTCAACTAATGAAAAACTGTTTTTT
-,TRBJ2-7,TRBD2,TRBV27,CASSSPGGSYEQYF,TGTGCCAGCAGTTCCCCGGGGGGTTCCTACGAGCAGTACTTC
-,TRBJ1-4,-,TRBV7-9,CASSLGQTWGEEKLFF,TGTGCCAGCAGCTTAGGCCAGACATGGGGCGAGGAAAAACTGTTTTTT
-,TRBJ2-7,-,TRBV5-1,CASSLLPQGVIEQYF,TGCGCCAGCAGCTTGTTGCCTCAGGGCGTCATCGAGCAGTACTTC
-,TRBJ1-3,-,TRBV4-3,CASSQADSGNTIYF,TGCGCCAGCAGCCAAGCAGATTCTGGAAACACCATATATTTT
-,TRBJ1-5,-,TRBV28,CASSLAQGNQPQHF,TGTGCCAGCAGTTTGGCACAGGGTAATCAGCCCCAGCATTTT
-,TRBJ2-2,-,TRBV6-6,CASTEGWTGELFF,TGTGCCAGCACGGAGGGTTGGACCGGGGAGCTGTTTTTT
-,TRBJ2-7,-,TRBV18,CASSPPAHSYEQYF,TGTGCCAGCTCGCCCCCAGCCCACTCCTACGAGCAGTACTTC
-,TRBJ1-2,TRBD1,TRBV28,CASSFMRDRGPAGGYTF,TGTGCCAGCAGTTTCATGAGGGACAGGGGCCCCGCGGGTGGCTACACCTTC
few,TRBJ2-6,-,TRBV19,CASSIVRAGANVLTF,TGTGCCAGTAGTATAGTGAGGGCTGGGGCCAACGTCCTGACTTTC
-,TRBJ1-2,TRBD1,TRBV7-2,CASSGGLSGTASNYGYTF,TGTGCCAGCAGCGGGGGGTTGAGCGGGACAGCTTCAAACTATGGCTACACCTTC
-,TRBJ2-7,TRBD1,TRBV11-3,CASSQMTGETYEQYF,TGTGCCAGCAGCCAAATGACAGGGGAGACCTACGAGCAGTACTTC